This is a list of T cell receptor beta chains from one sample in a study of early T cells in non-severe SARS-CoV-2 infection. Via MiXCR, TCRdb re-called the 5' RACE reads, giving one row per CDR3 protein. This sample has around 47,000 distinct CDR3 sequences, with around a tenth found just once. The sequencing sample was made of whole blood. The receptor set was obtained from an adult who was a healthcare worker with PCR-confirmed SARS-CoV-2 infection or an uninfected control (not recorded which). The CDR3 runs from the conserved cysteine through the conserved F or W. D genes are given only for firm matches. Where a row states a size, it is once, few, many or the class of an expanded clone; other rows omit it.

>many|TRBV12-5|TRBD1|TRBJ1-1
CASGFNPGQGGPEAFF
TGTGCTAGTGGTTTCAATCCGGGACAGGGTGGCCCTGAAGCTTTCTTT
>many|TRBV9|TRBD1|TRBJ2-4
CASSAGQGRELAKNIQYF
TGTGCCAGCAGCGCAGGACAGGGGAGGGAACTAGCCAAAAACATTCAGTACTTC
>medium-sized|TRBV7-9|NA|TRBJ1-1
CASLWTDMNTEAFF
TGTGCCAGCTTATGGACGGACATGAACACTGAAGCTTTCTTT
>many|TRBV27|TRBD1|TRBJ1-5
CASRLGQGAGQPQHF
TGTGCCAGCAGACTCGGACAGGGGGCCGGTCAGCCCCAGCATTTT
>NA|TRBV2|NA|TRBJ2-2
CASRSADTGELFF
TGTGCCAGCCGATCCGCAGACACCGGGGAGCTGTTTTTT
>many|TRBV6-5|TRBD1|TRBJ1-2
CASSYGGRGTYGYTF
TGTGCCAGCAGTTACGGCGGCAGGGGGACCTATGGCTACACCTTC
>few|TRBV7-8|TRBD1|TRBJ1-3
CASSLAAGGGNTIYF
TGTGCCAGCAGCTTAGCAGCAGGGGGCGGAAACACCATATATTTT
>NA|TRBV27|TRBD1|TRBJ1-4
CASSRDSEKLFF
TGTGCCAGCAGCCGGGACAGTGAAAAACTGTTTTTT
>many|TRBV28|TRBD1|TRBJ2-5
CASSLPGDRKTQYF
TGTGCCAGCAGTTTGCCGGGGGACAGGAAGACCCAGTACTTC
>NA|TRBV12-3/TRBV12-4|NA|TRBJ1-1
CASSLADGYEAFF
TGTGCCAGCAGTTTAGCGGACGGGTATGAAGCTTTCTTT
>NA|TRBV6-1|TRBD2|TRBJ2-1
CASFRGGSYNEQFF
TGTGCCAGCTTCCGGGGGGGCTCCTACAATGAGCAGTTCTTC
>many|TRBV4-1|TRBD1|TRBJ2-7
CASSQIRGTGSYF
TGCGCCAGCAGCCAAATCAGGGGGACAGGATCTTACTTC
>NA|TRBV6-2/TRBV6-3|NA|TRBJ1-5
CASSFINSNQPQHF
TGTGCCAGCAGCTTCATAAATAGCAATCAGCCCCAGCATTTT
>few|TRBV29-1|NA|TRBJ2-5
CSVGQPQETQYF
TGCAGCGTTGGGCAGCCCCAAGAGACCCAGTACTTC
>few|TRBV3-1|NA|TRBJ1-1
CASSQGAEAFF
TGTGCCAGCAGCCAGGGGGCTGAAGCTTTCTTT
>NA|TRBV4-3|TRBD2|TRBJ2-2
CASSQDPSGGTNTGELFF
TGCGCCAGCAGCCAAGATCCTAGCGGGGGAACGAACACCGGGGAGCTGTTTTTT
>many|TRBV19|NA|TRBJ1-5
CASAQRVGGNQPQHF
TGTGCCAGCGCCCAAAGGGTTGGGGGGAATCAGCCCCAGCATTTT
>few|TRBV7-9|TRBD1|TRBJ2-1
CASHRTGANNEQFF
TGTGCCAGTCACAGGACAGGGGCAAACAATGAGCAGTTCTTC
>many|TRBV10-3|TRBD1|TRBJ2-2
CAINRRGPSTGELFF
TGTGCCATCAACCGTAGGGGGCCCAGCACCGGGGAGCTGTTTTTT
>few|TRBV7-8|NA|TRBJ2-1
CASSLSSANYNEQFF
TGTGCCAGCAGCCTTTCCTCCGCGAACTACAATGAGCAGTTCTTC
>NA|TRBV6-5|NA|TRBJ2-1
CASSKTDFPTNEQFF
TGTGCCAGCAGTAAAACAGATTTTCCAACCAATGAGCAGTTCTTC
>few|TRBV7-6|NA|TRBJ1-2
CASSSGQTGDPGYTF
TGTGCCAGCAGCTCTGGACAGACCGGGGATCCTGGCTACACCTTC
>many|TRBV7-3|NA|TRBJ1-6
CASSPHGTAGSPLHF
TGTGCCAGCAGCCCCCACGGGACCGCCGGTTCACCCCTCCACTTT
>many|TRBV5-1|NA|TRBJ2-7
CASSSSGTYEQYF
TGCGCCAGCAGCTCCTCGGGCACCTACGAGCAGTACTTC
>many|TRBV19|NA|TRBJ1-2
CASSITDIYGYTF
TGTGCCAGTAGTATCACAGACATCTATGGCTACACCTTC
>many|TRBV4-2|TRBD1|TRBJ2-1
CASSQETTGYSGQFF
TGTGCCAGCAGCCAAGAGACGACAGGGTATTCCGGGCAGTTCTTC
>many|TRBV6-6|NA|TRBJ1-6
CASSYPEGEGRLSYNSPLHF
TGTGCCAGCAGTTACCCCGAAGGGGAGGGACGTCTCTCCTATAATTCACCCCTCCACTTT
>NA|TRBV28|NA|TRBJ2-7
CASSLAPGRYEQYF
TGTGCCAGCAGTTTAGCCCCGGGCCGGTACGAGCAGTACTTC
>few|TRBV6-1|TRBD1|TRBJ1-5
CATEKEGASAGQPQHF
TGTGCCACCGAGAAAGAGGGGGCTTCGGCGGGGCAGCCCCAGCATTTT
>few|TRBV27|NA|TRBJ2-1
CASSPLGEAYNEQFF
TGTGCCAGCAGTCCCCTCGGGGAGGCCTACAATGAGCAGTTCTTC
>many|TRBV14|TRBD2|TRBJ2-1
CASSPSAGAHNEQFF
TGTGCCAGCAGCCCCTCCGCGGGAGCGCACAATGAGCAGTTCTTC
>few|TRBV7-2|NA|TRBJ2-7
CASSPDPSGQQYF
TGTGCCAGCAGCCCCGACCCTAGTGGACAGCAGTACTTC
>many|TRBV5-1|TRBD2|TRBJ2-1
CASSVGLANEQFF
TGCGCCAGCAGCGTGGGACTAGCCAATGAGCAGTTCTTC
>many|TRBV20-1|NA|TRBJ1-5
CSALGHPNQPQHF
TGCAGTGCGTTGGGACATCCCAATCAGCCCCAGCATTTT
>NA|TRBV12-3/TRBV12-4|NA|TRBJ2-5
CASSWAGETQYF
TGTGCCAGCAGTTGGGCCGGGGAGACCCAGTACTTC
>many|TRBV7-6|NA|TRBJ2-1
CASSLGGSYNEQFF
TGTGCCAGCAGCTTAGGGGGGTCTTACAATGAGCAGTTCTTC
>NA|TRBV7-2|TRBD1|TRBJ1-6
CASSLLQGGNSPLHF
TGTGCCAGCAGCTTACTCCAGGGGGGTAATTCACCCCTCCACTTT
>few|TRBV7-8|NA|TRBJ1-4
CASSMTGARNEKLFF
TGTGCCAGCAGCATGACCGGGGCACGGAATGAAAAACTGTTTTTT
>many|TRBV6-1|NA|TRBJ1-1
CASREGTEAFF
TGTGCCAGCAGGGAGGGGACGGAAGCTTTCTTT
>many|TRBV28|NA|TRBJ1-4
CASSRHATNEKLFF
TGTGCCAGCAGTCGACATGCAACTAATGAAAAACTGTTTTTT
>many|TRBV29-1|TRBD1|TRBJ2-3
CSVSQGARTDTQYF
TGCAGCGTTTCACAGGGGGCCCGCACAGATACGCAGTATTTT
>NA|TRBV11-3|TRBD2|TRBJ2-1
CASSSGLAGIGRNEQFF
TGTGCCAGCAGCTCTGGACTAGCGGGAATAGGTCGCAATGAGCAGTTCTTC
>NA|TRBV12-3/TRBV12-4|NA|TRBJ2-7
CASSHGQEQYF
TGTGCCAGCAGCCATGGACAGGAGCAGTACTTC
>many|TRBV5-6|TRBD2|TRBJ2-1
CASSLGTSAYNEQFF
TGTGCCAGCAGCTTAGGGACTAGCGCCTACAATGAGCAGTTCTTC
>few|TRBV2|TRBD2|TRBJ2-3
CASRRRTSLADTQYF
TGTGCCAGCAGGCGTAGGACTAGTTTGGCAGATACGCAGTATTTT
>few|TRBV28|TRBD2|TRBJ2-3
CASSPGGQSADTQYF
TGTGCCAGCAGCCCGGGGGGGCAGAGCGCAGATACGCAGTATTTT
>many|TRBV7-6|NA|TRBJ2-7
CASSEGGGAYEQYF
TGTGCCAGCAGCGAGGGAGGGGGCGCTTACGAGCAGTACTTC
>NA|TRBV12-3/TRBV12-4|NA|TRBJ2-3
CASSLGTSNTDTQYF
TGTGCCAGCAGTTTAGGGACTTCAAACACAGATACGCAGTATTTT